This T cell receptor (beta chain) came from a study of T cell repertoires in aging, cancer and after chemotherapy. Findings and limits, study-wide: Rebound thymic output was suggested by rising median generation probability during chemotherapy in each cancer cohort.

TRB rearrangements spanning V, D and J were amplified using mixed TRB-A/B primers. TCRdb re-derived calls from the multiplex PCR reads in MiXCR, one entry per CDR3 protein. The sample lists some 680 distinct CDR3 sequences, 20% occurring once. V was pared by 7 bases and J by 1 base, with 12 bases between. The CDR3 extends over 14 amino acids. The germline V gene has CDR1 SGHRS and CDR2 YFSETQ. Amplification of TCR beta used genomic DNA extracted from peripheral blood. About this clonotype: The antigen remains undetermined.

The genes are TRBV5-1 and TRBJ2-1, with D maybe TRBD2 (6 bases). Material: blood. The clonotype comes from a human donor with a solid tumor. The CDR3 DNA is TGCGCCAGCTCCCCCGGGGGTTCCTACAATGAGCAGTTCTTC. Translating it yields CASSPGGSYNEQFF.